Given below is one T cell receptor (beta chain) in context. The authors' processing: Cell counts per sample came from amplifying reference gene primers. Sequenced by immunoSEQ multiplex PCR; TCRdb stores in-frame clones only, minus some. V, J and clone size are those of that table, while D and trimming were read from the DNA. The table lists about 270,000 clones, roughly 85% of them singletons. These data are taken from a study of blood T cell repertoires in COVID-19. Study details: From the United States, Italy and Spain came samples of acute and convalescent COVID-19. The cDNA or gDNA used as material had been derived from T cells, B-cell-depleted T cells, or PBMCs.

This sequence originates from a woman between 18 and 29 years old with acute or convalescent COVID-19. The specimen sequenced was peripheral blood.

CDR3 in DNA: TGTGCCAGCACGGGACAGCGATCCTACGAGCAGTACTTC. This translates into CASTGQRSYEQYF. This rearrangement joins TRBV6-6 to TRBJ2-7; TRBD1 matches 7 bases. Trimming took 7 bases from V and 1 from J; bases not matched to a gene: 4. Germline-derived CDR1 and CDR2 are MNHNY and SVGAGI (reference sequence). This CDR3 region has 13 residues.